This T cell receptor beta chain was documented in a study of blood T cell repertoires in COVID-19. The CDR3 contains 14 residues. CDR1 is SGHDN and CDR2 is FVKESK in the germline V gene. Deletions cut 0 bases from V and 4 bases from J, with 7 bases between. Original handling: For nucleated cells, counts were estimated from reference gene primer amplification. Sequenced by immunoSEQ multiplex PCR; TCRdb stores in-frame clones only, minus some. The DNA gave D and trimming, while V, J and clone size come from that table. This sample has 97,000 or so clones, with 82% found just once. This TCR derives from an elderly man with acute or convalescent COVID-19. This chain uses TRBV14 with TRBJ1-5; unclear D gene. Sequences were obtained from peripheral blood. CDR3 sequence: CASSQDARNQPQHF. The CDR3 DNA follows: TGTGCCAGCAGCCAAGATGCTCGGAATCAGCCCCAGCATTTT.